The T cell receptor (beta chain) under discussion was sequenced for a study of Ad26.COV2.S vaccination and SARS-CoV-2 variants. Study conclusions and caveats: It was reported that spike-specific CD8+ and CD4+ T cell responses were substantially broad after vaccination.

The treatment here: roughly 18 received Ad26.COV2.S at low or high dose, single or two shots; about 5 received placebo; per-sample allocation not given. Sampling was performed 63 days after the first vaccine or placebo injection. In Boston, an adult donor aged 18-55 years took part. CDR1 and CDR2 (germline): SGDLS, YYNGEE. With 0 bases removed from V and 0 bases from J, the gap between germline ends came to 13 bases. CDR3 size: 16 residues. The sample holds one count of this clone. Its antigen remains unknown. The protocol was immunoSEQ multiplex PCR, while the TCRdb copy is restricted to in-frame clones and leaves out a portion. Of 360,000 or so clones listed, roughly 91% were seen once; the top ten hold about 3%.

The sequence derives from a person between 18 and 60 years old who received the Ad26.COV2.S COVID-19 vaccine or a placebo. Sequenced material: peripheral blood, taken in a trial of Ad26.COV2.S vaccine versus placebo. The chain carries TRBV9 and TRBJ2-7; a possible D gene is TRBD2 (6 bases). The CDR3 bases are TGTGCCAGCAGCGTAGGAGGAGGGGTCAGCTCCTACGAGCAGTACTTC. Translated: CASSVGGGVSSYEQYF. The full variable domain, rest sourced from reference TRBV9 and TRBJ2-7, is DSGVTQTPKHLITATGQRVTLRCSPRSGDLSVYWYQQSLDQGLQFLIQYYNGEERAKGNILERFSAQQFPDLHSELNLSSLELGDSALYFCASSVGGGVSSYEQYFGPGTRLTVT.